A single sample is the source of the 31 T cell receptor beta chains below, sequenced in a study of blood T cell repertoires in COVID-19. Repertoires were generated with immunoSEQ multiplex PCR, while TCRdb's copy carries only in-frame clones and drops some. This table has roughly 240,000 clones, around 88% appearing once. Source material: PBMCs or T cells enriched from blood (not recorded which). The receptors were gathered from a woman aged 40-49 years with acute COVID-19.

CDR3 in amino acids: CAISRGTGQGNTEAFF. The CDR3 nucleotides are TGTGCCATCAGTAGGGGTACGGGACAGGGGAACACTGAAGCTTTCTTT. V and J are TRBV10-3 and TRBJ1-1, with TRBD1 matching 9 bases. CDR1 ENHRY and CDR2 SYGVKD come from the germline V gene. The CDR3 spans 16 residues. Trimming cost V 5 bases and J 1 base; bases outside gene matches: 8.

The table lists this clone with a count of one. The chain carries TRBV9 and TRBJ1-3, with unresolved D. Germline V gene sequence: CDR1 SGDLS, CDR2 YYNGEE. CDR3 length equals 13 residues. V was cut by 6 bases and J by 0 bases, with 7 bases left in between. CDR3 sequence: CASTDISGNTIYF. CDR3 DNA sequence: TGTGCCAGCACAGACATCTCTGGAAACACCATATATTTT. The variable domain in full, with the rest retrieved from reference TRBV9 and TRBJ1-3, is DSGVTQTPKHLITATGQRVTLRCSPRSGDLSVYWYQQSLDQGLQFLIQYYNGEERAKGNILERFSAQQFPDLHSELNLSSLELGDSALYFCASTDISGNTIYFGEGSWLTVV.

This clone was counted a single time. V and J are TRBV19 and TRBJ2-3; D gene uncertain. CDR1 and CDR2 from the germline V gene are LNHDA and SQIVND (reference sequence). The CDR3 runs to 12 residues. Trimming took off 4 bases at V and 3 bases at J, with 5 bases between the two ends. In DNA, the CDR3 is TGTGCCAGTAGTACTTTAACAGATACGCAGTATTTT. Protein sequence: CASSTLTDTQYF.

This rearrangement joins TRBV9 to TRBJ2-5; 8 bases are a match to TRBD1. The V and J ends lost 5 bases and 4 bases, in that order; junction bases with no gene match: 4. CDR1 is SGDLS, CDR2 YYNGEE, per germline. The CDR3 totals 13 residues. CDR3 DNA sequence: TGTGCCAGCAGACCGACAGGGGCAGAGACCCAGTACTTC. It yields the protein CASRPTGAETQYF.

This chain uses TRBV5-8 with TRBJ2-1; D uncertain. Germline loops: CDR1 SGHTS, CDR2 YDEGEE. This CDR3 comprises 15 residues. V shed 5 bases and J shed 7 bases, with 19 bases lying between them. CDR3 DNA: TGTGCCAGCAGGACCGCGGTCGTGAGTGGGAATGAGCAGTTCTTC. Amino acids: CASRTAVVSGNEQFF.

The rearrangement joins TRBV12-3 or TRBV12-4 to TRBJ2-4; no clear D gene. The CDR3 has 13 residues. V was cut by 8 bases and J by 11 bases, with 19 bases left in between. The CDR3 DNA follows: TGTGCCAGCTCTGATTGGCGGAAGAACGTTCAGTACTTC. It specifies CASSDWRKNVQYF.

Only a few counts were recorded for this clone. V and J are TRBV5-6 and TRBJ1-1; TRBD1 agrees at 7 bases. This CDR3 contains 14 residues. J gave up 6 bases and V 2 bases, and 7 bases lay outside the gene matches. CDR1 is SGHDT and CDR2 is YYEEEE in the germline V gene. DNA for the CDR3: TGTGCCAGCAGCTTAGGGACAGCAAAGGCTGAAGCTTTCTTT. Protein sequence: CASSLGTAKAEAFF. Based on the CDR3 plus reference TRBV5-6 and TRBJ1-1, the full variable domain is DAGVTQSPTHLIKTRGQQVTLRCSPKSGHDTVSWYQQALGQGPQFIFQYYEEEERQRGNFPDRFSGHQFPNYSSELNVNALLLGDSALYLCASSLGTAKAEAFFGQGTRLTVV.

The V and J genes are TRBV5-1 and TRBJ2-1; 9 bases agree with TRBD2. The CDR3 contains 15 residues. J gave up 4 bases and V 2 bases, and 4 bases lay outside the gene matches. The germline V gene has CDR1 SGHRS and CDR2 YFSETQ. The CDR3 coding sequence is TGCGCCAGCAGCTTTCCGACTAGCGGATACAATGAGCAGTTCTTC. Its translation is CASSFPTSGYNEQFF. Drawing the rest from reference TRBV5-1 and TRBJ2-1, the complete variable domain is KAGVTQTPRYLIKTRGQQVTLSCSPISGHRSVSWYQQTPGQGLQFLFEYFSETQRNKGNFPGRFSGRQFSNSRSEMNVSTLELGDSALYLCASSFPTSGYNEQFFGPGTRLTVL.

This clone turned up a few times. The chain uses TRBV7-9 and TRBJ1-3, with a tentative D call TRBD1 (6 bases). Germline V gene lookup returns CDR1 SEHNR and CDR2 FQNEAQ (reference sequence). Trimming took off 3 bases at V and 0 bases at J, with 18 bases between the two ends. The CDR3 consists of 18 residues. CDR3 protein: CASSLRNRAPSSGNTIYF. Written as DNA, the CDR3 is TGTGCCAGCAGCTTGCGGAACAGGGCGCCTTCCTCTGGAAACACCATATATTTT.

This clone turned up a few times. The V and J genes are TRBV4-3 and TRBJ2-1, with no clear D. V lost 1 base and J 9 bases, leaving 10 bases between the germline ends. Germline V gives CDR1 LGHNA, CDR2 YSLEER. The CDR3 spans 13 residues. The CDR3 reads CASSQVVGSEQFF. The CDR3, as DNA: TGCGCCAGCAGCCAAGTAGTTGGTAGTGAGCAGTTCTTC.

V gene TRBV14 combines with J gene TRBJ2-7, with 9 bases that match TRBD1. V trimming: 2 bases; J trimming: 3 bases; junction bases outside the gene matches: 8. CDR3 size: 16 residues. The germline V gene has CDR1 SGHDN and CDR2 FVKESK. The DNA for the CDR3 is TGTGCCAGCAGCCAAATCGGACAGGGGCCCTTCTACGAGCAGTACTTC. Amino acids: CASSQIGQGPFYEQYF.

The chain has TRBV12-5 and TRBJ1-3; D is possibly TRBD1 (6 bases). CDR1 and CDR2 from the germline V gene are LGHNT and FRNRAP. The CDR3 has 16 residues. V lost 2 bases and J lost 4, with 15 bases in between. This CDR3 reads CASGLFLQGSGNTIYF. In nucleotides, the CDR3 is TGTGCTAGTGGTTTGTTCCTACAGGGTAGCGGAAACACCATATATTTT. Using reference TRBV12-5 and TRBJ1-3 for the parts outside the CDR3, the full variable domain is DARVTQTPRHKVTEMGQEVTMRCQPILGHNTVFWYRQTMMQGLELLAYFRNRAPLDDSGMPKDRFSAEMPDATLATLKIQPSEPRDSAVYFCASGLFLQGSGNTIYFGEGSWLTVV.

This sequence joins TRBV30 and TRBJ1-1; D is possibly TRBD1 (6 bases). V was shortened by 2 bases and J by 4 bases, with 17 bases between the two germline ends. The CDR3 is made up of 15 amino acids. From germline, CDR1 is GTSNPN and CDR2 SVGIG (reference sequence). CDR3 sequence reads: CAWSRLGGKLTEAFF. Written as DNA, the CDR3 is TGTGCCTGGAGTCGATTAGGGGGAAAACTCACTGAAGCTTTCTTT.

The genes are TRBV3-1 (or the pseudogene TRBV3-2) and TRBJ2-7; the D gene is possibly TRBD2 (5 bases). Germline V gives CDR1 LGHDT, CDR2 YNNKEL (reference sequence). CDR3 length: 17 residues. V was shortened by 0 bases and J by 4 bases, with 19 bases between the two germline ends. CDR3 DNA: TGTGCCAGCAGCCAAGATCTAGCTTGGGGAACAGTGTACGAGCAGTACGTC. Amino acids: CASSQDLAWGTVYEQYV.

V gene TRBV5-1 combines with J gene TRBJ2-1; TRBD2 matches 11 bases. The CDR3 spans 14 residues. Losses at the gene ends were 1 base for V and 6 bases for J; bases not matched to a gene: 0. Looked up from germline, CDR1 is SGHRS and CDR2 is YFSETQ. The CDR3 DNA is TGCGCCAGCAGCTTGACTAGCGGGGGCAATGAGCAGTTCTTC. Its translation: CASSLTSGGNEQFF.

This CDR3 reads CASRSAGSGNTIYF. The CDR3 nucleotides read TGTGCCAGTCGTTCCGCGGGGTCTGGAAACACCATATATTTT. The V call is TRBV19, the J call TRBJ1-3; unclear D gene. V was shortened by 8 bases and J by 1 base, with 12 bases between the two germline ends. Germline loops: CDR1 LNHDA, CDR2 SQIVND (reference sequence). The CDR3 is made up of 14 amino acids.

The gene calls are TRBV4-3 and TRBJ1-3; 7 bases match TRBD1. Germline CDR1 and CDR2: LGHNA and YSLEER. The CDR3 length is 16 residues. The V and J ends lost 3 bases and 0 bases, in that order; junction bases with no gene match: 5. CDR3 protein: CASSHYRGDSGNTIYF. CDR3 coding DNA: TGCGCCAGCAGCCATTACAGGGGAGACTCTGGAAACACCATATATTTT.

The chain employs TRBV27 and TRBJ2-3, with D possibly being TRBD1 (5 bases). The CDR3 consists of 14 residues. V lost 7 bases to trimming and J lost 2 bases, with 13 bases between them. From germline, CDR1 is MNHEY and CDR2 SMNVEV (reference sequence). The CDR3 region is CASNLGRDTDTQYF. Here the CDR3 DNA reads TGTGCCAGCAACCTTGGCAGGGACACAGATACGCAGTATTTT.

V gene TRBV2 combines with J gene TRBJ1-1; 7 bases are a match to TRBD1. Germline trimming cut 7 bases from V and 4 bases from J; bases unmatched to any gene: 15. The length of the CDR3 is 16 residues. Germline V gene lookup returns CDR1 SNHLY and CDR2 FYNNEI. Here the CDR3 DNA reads TGTGCCAGCACTGGCAGGGGGAGTTTTTTGGGCACTGAAGCTTTCTTT. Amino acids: CASTGRGSFLGTEAFF. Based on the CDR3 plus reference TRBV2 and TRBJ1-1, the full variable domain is EPEVTQTPSHQVTQMGQEVILRCVPISNHLYFYWYRQILGQKVEFLVSFYNNEISEKSEIFDDQFSVERPDGSNFTLKIRSTKLEDSAMYFCASTGRGSFLGTEAFFGQGTRLTVV.

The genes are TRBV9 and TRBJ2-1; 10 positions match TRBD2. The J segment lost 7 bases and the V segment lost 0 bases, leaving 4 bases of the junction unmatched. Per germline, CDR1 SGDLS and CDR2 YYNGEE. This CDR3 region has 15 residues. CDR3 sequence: CASSVVSGRANEQFF. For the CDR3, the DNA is TGTGCCAGCAGCGTAGTAAGCGGGAGGGCTAATGAGCAGTTCTTC.

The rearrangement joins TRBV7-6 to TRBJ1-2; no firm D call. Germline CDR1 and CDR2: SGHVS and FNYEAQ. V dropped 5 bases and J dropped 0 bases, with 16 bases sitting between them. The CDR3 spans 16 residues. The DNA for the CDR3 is TGTGCCAGCAGCCCTGGAGGCGGTGAAGCTAACTATGGCTACACCTTC. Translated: CASSPGGGEANYGYTF.

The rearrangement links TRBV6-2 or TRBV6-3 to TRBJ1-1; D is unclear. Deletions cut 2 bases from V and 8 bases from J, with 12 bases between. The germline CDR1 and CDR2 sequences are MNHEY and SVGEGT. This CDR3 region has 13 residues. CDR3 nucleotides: TGTGCCAGCAGTTACCCCATCGAGAGGGAAGCTTTCTTT. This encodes CASSYPIEREAFF.

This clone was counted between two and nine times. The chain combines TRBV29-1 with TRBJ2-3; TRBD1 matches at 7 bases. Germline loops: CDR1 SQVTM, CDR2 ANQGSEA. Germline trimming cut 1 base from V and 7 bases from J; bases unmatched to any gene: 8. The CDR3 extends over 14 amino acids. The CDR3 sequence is CSVEGQGVLNTQYF. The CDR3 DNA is TGCAGCGTTGAAGGGCAGGGGGTTCTGAATACGCAGTATTTT.

The CDR3 here is CASSLSAAMNTEAFF. Written as DNA, the CDR3 is TGTGCCAGCAGCCTATCTGCGGCAATGAACACTGAAGCTTTCTTT. V usage is TRBV11-2 and J usage is TRBJ1-1; unclear D gene. CDR3 size: 15 residues. Germline-derived CDR1 and CDR2 are SGHAT and FQNNGV. Deletions cut 5 bases from V and 0 bases from J, with 13 bases between.

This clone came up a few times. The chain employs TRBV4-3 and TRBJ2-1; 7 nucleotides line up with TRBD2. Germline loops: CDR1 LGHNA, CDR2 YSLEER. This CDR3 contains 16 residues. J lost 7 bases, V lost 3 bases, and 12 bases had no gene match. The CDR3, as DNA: TGCGCCAGCAGCCAGGTTATGGGGGGGTTCGATAATGAGCAGTTCTTC. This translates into CASSQVMGGFDNEQFF.

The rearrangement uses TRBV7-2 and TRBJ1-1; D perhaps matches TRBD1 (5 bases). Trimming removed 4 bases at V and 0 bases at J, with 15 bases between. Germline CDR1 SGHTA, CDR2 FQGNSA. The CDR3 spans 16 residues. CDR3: CASSSIGARVNTEAFF. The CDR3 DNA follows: TGTGCCAGCAGCTCTATTGGGGCACGGGTGAACACTGAAGCTTTCTTT.

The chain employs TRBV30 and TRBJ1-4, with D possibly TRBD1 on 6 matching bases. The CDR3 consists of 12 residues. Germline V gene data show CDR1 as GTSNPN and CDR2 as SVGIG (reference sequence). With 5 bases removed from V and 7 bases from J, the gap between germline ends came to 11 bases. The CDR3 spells CAWSQGSEKLFF. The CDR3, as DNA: TGTGCCTGGTCTCAGGGGAGTGAAAAACTGTTTTTT.

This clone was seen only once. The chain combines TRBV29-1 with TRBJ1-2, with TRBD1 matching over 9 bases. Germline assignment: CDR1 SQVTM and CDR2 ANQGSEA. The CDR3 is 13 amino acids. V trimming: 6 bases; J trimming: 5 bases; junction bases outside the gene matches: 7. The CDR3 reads CSVPRQGVYGYTF. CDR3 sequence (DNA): TGCAGCGTCCCACGACAGGGGGTGTATGGCTACACCTTC.

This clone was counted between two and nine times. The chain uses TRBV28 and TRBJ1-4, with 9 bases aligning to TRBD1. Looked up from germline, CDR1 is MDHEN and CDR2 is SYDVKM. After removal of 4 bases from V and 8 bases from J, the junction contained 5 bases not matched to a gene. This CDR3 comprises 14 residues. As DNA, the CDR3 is TGTGCCAGCAGTTCAACAGGGGGCAGAGAAAAACTGTTTTTT. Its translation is CASSSTGGREKLFF.

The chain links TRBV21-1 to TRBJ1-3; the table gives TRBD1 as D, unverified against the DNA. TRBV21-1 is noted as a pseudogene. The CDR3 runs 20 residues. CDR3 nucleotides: TGTGCCAGCAGCAATCCCCACCTTGGACAGGGACAAAACTCTGGAAACACCATATATTTT. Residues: CASSNPHLGQGQNSGNTIYF.

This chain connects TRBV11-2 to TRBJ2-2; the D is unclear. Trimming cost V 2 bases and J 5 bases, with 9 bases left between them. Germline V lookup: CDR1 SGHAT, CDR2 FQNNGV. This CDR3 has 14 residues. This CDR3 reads CASSLSTATGELFF. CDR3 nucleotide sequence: TGTGCCAGCAGCTTAAGTACAGCAACCGGGGAGCTGTTTTTT.